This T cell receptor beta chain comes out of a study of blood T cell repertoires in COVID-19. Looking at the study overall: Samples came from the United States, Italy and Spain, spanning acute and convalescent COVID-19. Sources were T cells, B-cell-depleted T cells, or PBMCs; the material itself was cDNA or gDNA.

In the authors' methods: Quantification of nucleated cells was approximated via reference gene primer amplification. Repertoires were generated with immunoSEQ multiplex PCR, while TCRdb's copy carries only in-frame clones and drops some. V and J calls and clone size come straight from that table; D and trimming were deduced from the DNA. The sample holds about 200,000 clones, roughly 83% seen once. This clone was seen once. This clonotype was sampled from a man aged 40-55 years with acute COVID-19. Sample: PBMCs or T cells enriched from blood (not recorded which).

The CDR3 spells CAISESGTGGLNQPQHF. In DNA form, the CDR3 reads TGTGCCATCAGTGAGTCGGGGACAGGGGGTTTAAATCAGCCCCAGCATTTT. V and J are TRBV10-3 and TRBJ1-5; 11 nucleotides line up with TRBD1. The CDR3 runs 17 residues. Unmatched junction bases numbered 5, after V lost 0 bases and J lost 4 bases. The germline CDR1 and CDR2 sequences are ENHRY and SYGVKD.